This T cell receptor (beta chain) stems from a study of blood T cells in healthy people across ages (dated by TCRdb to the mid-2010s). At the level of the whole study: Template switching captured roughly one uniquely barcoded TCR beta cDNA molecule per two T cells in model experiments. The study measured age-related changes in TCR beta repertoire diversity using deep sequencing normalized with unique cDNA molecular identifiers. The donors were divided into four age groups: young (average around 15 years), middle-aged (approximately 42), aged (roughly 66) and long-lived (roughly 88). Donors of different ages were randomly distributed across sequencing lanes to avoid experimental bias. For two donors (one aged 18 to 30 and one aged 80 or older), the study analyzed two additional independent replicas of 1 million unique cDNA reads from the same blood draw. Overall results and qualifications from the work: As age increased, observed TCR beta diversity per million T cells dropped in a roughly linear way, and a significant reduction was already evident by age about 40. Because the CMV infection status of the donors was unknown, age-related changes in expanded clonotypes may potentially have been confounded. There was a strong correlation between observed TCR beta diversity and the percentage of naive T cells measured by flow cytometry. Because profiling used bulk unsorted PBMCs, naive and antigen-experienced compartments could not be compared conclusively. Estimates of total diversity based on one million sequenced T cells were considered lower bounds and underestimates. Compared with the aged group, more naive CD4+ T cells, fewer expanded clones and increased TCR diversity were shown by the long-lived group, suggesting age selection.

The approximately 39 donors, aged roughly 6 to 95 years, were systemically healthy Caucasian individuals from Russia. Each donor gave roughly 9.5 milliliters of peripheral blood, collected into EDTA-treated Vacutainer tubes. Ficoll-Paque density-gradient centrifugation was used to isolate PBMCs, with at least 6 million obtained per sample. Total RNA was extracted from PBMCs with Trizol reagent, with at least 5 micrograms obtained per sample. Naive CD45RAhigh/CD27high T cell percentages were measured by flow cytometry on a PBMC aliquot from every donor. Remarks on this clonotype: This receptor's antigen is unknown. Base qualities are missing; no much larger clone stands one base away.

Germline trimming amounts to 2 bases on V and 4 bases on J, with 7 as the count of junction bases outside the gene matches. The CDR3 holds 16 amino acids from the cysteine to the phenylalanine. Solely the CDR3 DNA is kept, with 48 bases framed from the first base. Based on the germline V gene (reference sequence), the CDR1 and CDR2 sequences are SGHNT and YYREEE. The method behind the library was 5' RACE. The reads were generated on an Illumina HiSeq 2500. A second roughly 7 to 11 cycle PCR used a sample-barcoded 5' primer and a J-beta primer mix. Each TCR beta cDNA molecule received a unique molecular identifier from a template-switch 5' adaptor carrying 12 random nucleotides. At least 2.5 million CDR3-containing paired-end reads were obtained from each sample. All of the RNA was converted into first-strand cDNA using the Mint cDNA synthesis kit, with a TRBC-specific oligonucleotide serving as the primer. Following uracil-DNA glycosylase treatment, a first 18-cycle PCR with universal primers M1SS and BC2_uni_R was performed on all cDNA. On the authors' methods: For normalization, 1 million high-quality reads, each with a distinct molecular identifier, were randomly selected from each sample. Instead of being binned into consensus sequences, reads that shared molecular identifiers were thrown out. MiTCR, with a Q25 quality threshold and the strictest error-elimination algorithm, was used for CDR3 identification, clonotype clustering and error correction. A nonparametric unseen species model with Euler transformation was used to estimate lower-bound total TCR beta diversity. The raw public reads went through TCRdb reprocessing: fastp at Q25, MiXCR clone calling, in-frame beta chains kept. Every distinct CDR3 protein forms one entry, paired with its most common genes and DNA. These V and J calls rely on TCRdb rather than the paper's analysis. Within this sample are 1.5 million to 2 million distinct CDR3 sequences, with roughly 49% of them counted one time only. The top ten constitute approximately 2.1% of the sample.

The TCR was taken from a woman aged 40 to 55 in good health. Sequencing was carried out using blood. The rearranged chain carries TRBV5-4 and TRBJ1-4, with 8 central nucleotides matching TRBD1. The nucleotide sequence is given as TGTGCCAGCAGCTTCGGACAGGGACTAAGTAATGAAAAACTGTTTTTT. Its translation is CASSFGQGLSNEKLFF.